These 10 T cell receptor beta chains came from one sample sequenced in a study of T-cell reconstitution after alpha-beta-depleted transplantation in children. Unique molecular identifiers tagged the TCRbeta library. TCRdb processed the PCR reads anew with MiXCR; each CDR3 protein has one entry. The table lists over 15,000 distinct CDR3 sequences, 4.5% to 6.5% of them singletons. Sample: PBMCs, taken before TCRalphabeta/CD19-depleted stem cell transplant. These receptor sequences come from a boy aged 5-17 years with acute lymphoblastic leukemia, due to receive a stem cell transplant.

In this sample, this clonotype turned up many times. The chain carries TRBV7-8 and TRBJ1-1, with TRBD1 as a possible D gene (6 bases). Germline V gives CDR1 SGHVS, CDR2 FQNEAQ. The CDR3 is 14 residues long. Trimming stripped 5 bases from V and 1 base from J, with 11 bases between. The CDR3 region is CASSRTGQNTEAFF. In DNA form, the CDR3 reads TGTGCCAGCAGCCGCACGGGACAGAACACTGAAGCTTTCTTT.

This clonotype has at least ten counts. The V call is TRBV6-6, the J call TRBJ2-3; no firm D call. Trimming cost V 4 bases and J 7 bases, with 18 bases left between them. The CDR3 has 15 residues. From germline, CDR1 is MNHNY and CDR2 SVGAGI (reference sequence). The DNA for the CDR3 is TGTGCCAGCAGTTCCCAAATACCGCCCCTTAATACGCAGTATTTT. This encodes CASSSQIPPLNTQYF.

This clonotype was detected many times. The chain has TRBV7-8 and TRBJ2-4; D gene ambiguous. Deletions cut 6 bases from V and 0 bases from J, with 9 bases between. The CDR3 length is 14 residues. Germline V CDR1 and CDR2: SGHVS, FQNEAQ. The chain's CDR3 is CASSPLVAKNIQYF. The DNA of the CDR3 is TGTGCCAGCAGTCCCCTGGTAGCCAAAAACATTCAGTACTTC.

In this sample, this clonotype turned up many times. The J gene is TRBJ2-2, the V gene TRBV29-1; D perhaps matches TRBD2 (5 bases). The CDR3 is 13 residues long. CDR1 and CDR2 from the germline V gene are SQVTM and ANQGSEA. The V and J ends lost 3 bases and 7 bases respectively, with 12 bases between them. As DNA, the CDR3 is TGCAGCGTTGAGGCTAGCCGGAACGGGGAGCTGTTTTTT. It translates to CSVEASRNGELFF.

In this sample, this clonotype turned up many times. At one boundary the junction diverges from the germline segment, which might be a read error. The J gene is TRBJ2-7, the V gene TRBV5-5, with 10 bases matching TRBD2. CDR1 and CDR2 (germline): SGHKS, YYEKEE (reference sequence). The CDR3 loop spans 14 amino acids. The CDR3 region has the DNA TGTGCCAGCAGCTTGGGTAGCGGGAGGTCCTATAGAGACTTC. Protein: CASSLGSGRSYRDF.

At least ten counts were recorded for this clonotype. The DNA of the CDR3 is TGTGCCAGCAGCATGGACCCCAAACCTTACAATGAGCAGTTCTTC. It specifies CASSMDPKPYNEQFF. The chain combines TRBV3-1 with TRBJ2-1; D call uncertain. The CDR3 is 15 residues long. Germline V gene sequence: CDR1 LGHDT, CDR2 YNNKEL (reference sequence). The ends were cut back, 5 bases at V and 4 bases at J, with 15 bases in the middle.

This clonotype was detected many times. The chain is built from TRBV24-1 and TRBJ2-2, with D possibly TRBD2 on 5 matching bases. With 4 bases removed from V and 4 bases from J, the gap between germline ends came to 21 bases. CDR1 and CDR2 from the germline V gene are KGHDR and SFDVKD. This CDR3 region has 18 residues. The CDR3 nucleotides read TGTGCCACCAGTGACCCTCTCTTAGCGCCTTCTCTCACCGGGGAGCTGTTTTTT. This codes for CATSDPLLAPSLTGELFF.

This clonotype was picked up many times. V usage is TRBV5-1 and J usage is TRBJ1-2; no firm D call. The CDR3 is 14 residues long. Between the trimmed V and J ends, which lost 1 base and 7 bases, there was a span of 14 bases. From germline, CDR1 is SGHRS and CDR2 YFSETQ. The CDR3 DNA reads as TGCGCCAGCAGCTTGCAACAGCATAATTCTGGCTACACCTTC. It encodes CASSLQQHNSGYTF.

There are many counts of this clonotype. The CDR3 here is CASSLWPRGRFQPQHF. In nucleotides, the CDR3 is TGTGCCAGCAGCTTATGGCCCCGGGGGCGCTTTCAGCCCCAGCATTTT. The chain recombines TRBV7-8 with TRBJ1-5, with D possibly matching TRBD1 (6 bases). Germline V gives CDR1 SGHVS, CDR2 FQNEAQ. Trimming took off 2 bases at V and 6 bases at J, with 17 bases between the two ends. The CDR3 length is 16 residues. Complete variable domain (other parts from reference TRBV7-8 and TRBJ1-5): GAGVSQSPRYKVAKRGQDVALRCDPISGHVSLFWYQQALGQGPEFLTYFQNEAQLDKSGLPSDRFFAERPEGSVSTLKIQRTQQEDSAVYLCASSLWPRGRFQPQHFGDGTRLSIL.

This clonotype was counted ten times or more. V gene TRBV29-1 combines with J gene TRBJ2-7; D uncertain. Germline lookup yields CDR1 SQVTM and CDR2 ANQGSEA. The CDR3 runs to 14 residues. Trimming took 6 bases from V and 0 from J, leaving 15 bases between them. CDR3 region: CSVRKTIRSYEQYF. The CDR3 DNA sequence: TGCAGCGTAAGAAAGACAATCCGCTCCTACGAGCAGTACTTC.